The T cell receptor beta chain described here comes from a study of beta chain features in type 1 diabetes. Looking at the study overall: All samples yielded around 99 million examined sorted cells.

Expressed TCRB transcripts were sequenced because the isolated RNA had all been reverse transcribed beforehand. The repertoire was sequenced with immunoSEQ multiplex PCR; TCRdb's copy has only in-frame clones and lacks some. The sample shows under 90,000 clones, 25% to 35% of them seen only once. This CDR3 has 13 amino acids. Germline V lookup: CDR1 MNHEY, CDR2 SMNVEV (reference sequence). J lost 8 bases, V lost 5 bases, and 6 bases had no gene match. On average, the one heparinised blood draw given by each donor was 90 to 150 mL. The authors sorted CD4+ naive, central memory, regulatory and stem cell-like memory cells via CD45RO/CCR7/CD25/CD127/CD95/CD27. Each sorted fraction was over 95% pure. This clone appeared a few times.

Material for sequencing was stem cell memory CD4+ T cells from blood. This clonotype was obtained from a woman aged 18-35 years in good health. This chain links TRBV27 with TRBJ1-2; 9 bases are shared with TRBD1. In nucleotides, the CDR3 is TGTGCCAGCAGTATAAGGACAGGGGAGGGCTACACCTTC. Protein: CASSIRTGEGYTF.